This is a list of T cell receptor beta chains from one sample in a study of blood T cell repertoires in COVID-19. The protocol was immunoSEQ multiplex PCR, while the TCRdb copy is restricted to in-frame clones and leaves out a portion. The sample lists a few hundred thousand clones; around 90% were seen once. Sequenced sample: peripheral blood. The receptors were sampled from a human donor in a cohort sampled during active COVID-19. The CDR3 runs from the conserved cysteine through the conserved F or W. A D gene is named only where the DNA matches it firmly. Clone size is shown for a subset of rows, as once, few, many or a class of expanded clone.

TRBV13,-,-,TRBJ1-1,CASSLGRGAEAFF,TGTGCCAGCAGCTTAGGCAGGGGCGCAGAAGCTTTCTTT
TRBV5-1,TRBD1,-,TRBJ2-1,CASFRAGTGVYNEQFF,TGCGCCAGCTTTCGGGCCGGGACAGGGGTCTACAATGAGCAGTTCTTC
TRBV13,TRBD1,-,TRBJ1-2,CASSPPGQAVGYTF,TGTGCCAGCAGCCCCCCGGGACAGGCCGTTGGCTACACCTTC
TRBV5-5,-,-,TRBJ2-5,CASSLTGGGSGGTQYF,TGTGCCAGCAGCTTGACCGGCGGGGGGTCAGGGGGGACCCAGTACTTC
TRBV5-1,TRBD1,once,TRBJ1-2,CASSLARETGHGYTF,TGCGCCAGCAGCTTGGCCCGCGAGACAGGGCATGGCTACACCTTC
TRBV5-1,TRBD1,-,TRBJ2-7,CASSRGPTGELNEQYF,TGCGCCAGCAGCCGAGGGCCGACAGGGGAATTGAACGAGCAGTACTTC
TRBV7-9,TRBD1,-,TRBJ2-7,CASSLRTGDEQYF,TGTGCCAGCAGCTTGCGGACAGGGGATGAGCAGTACTTC
TRBV27,TRBD1,-,TRBJ2-7,CASSPRDRPSYEQYF,TGTGCCAGCAGTCCCCGGGACAGGCCGTCCTACGAGCAGTACTTC
TRBV19,TRBD1,-,TRBJ1-1,CASRDRSDTEAFF,TGTGCCAGTAGGGACAGGTCGGACACTGAAGCTTTCTTT
TRBV19,TRBD2,-,TRBJ2-3,CASSVRGTSVADTQYF,TGTGCCAGTAGTGTCCGGGGGACTAGCGTCGCAGATACGCAGTATTTT
TRBV5-1,TRBD1,-,TRBJ1-5,CASSPGTGWPGQPQHF,TGCGCCAGCAGCCCGGGGACAGGGTGGCCCGGTCAGCCCCAGCATTTT
TRBV5-1,TRBD2,once,TRBJ2-1,CASSGGLAGVSYNEQFF,TGCGCCAGCAGCGGGGGACTAGCGGGGGTCTCCTACAATGAGCAGTTCTTC
TRBV2,-,-,TRBJ1-1,CASRPVRDTEAFF,TGTGCCTCCAGGCCGGTGAGGGACACTGAAGCTTTCTTT
TRBV4-2,TRBD2,few,TRBJ2-7,CASSQEAGGPYEQYF,TGTGCCAGCAGCCAAGAGGCGGGGGGGCCCTACGAGCAGTACTTC
TRBV6-1,-,-,TRBJ1-2,CASSDGFYGYTF,TGTGCCAGCAGTGACGGGTTCTATGGCTACACCTTC
TRBV30,-,-,TRBJ2-5,CAWSKARGETQYF,TGTGCCTGGAGTAAGGCTAGAGGGGAGACCCAGTACTTC
TRBV6-1,-,-,TRBJ1-1,CASSEVTRTEAFF,TGTGCCAGCAGTGAAGTTACTCGGACTGAAGCTTTCTTT
TRBV6-6,-,-,TRBJ2-7,CASSYEEPPYEQYF,TGTGCCAGCAGTTATGAGGAGCCACCCTACGAGCAGTACTTC
TRBV6-5,-,-,TRBJ2-2,CASSYEAFPGELFF,TGTGCCAGCAGTTATGAAGCGTTCCCCGGGGAGCTGTTTTTT
TRBV18,TRBD2,-,TRBJ2-1,CASSPTGGTYNEQFF,TGTGCCAGCTCACCCACGGGGGGTACCTACAATGAGCAGTTCTTC
TRBV6-5,-,-,TRBJ1-2,CASSRGTYGYTF,TGTGCCAGCAGTCGGGGAACGTATGGCTACACCTTC
TRBV19,TRBD2,-,TRBJ2-3,CASSISSGSGDTQYF,TGTGCCAGTAGTATCTCTAGCGGGAGTGGGGATACGCAGTATTTT
TRBV15,-,-,TRBJ1-1,CATSRDRGGAFF,TGTGCCACCAGCAGAGATCGGGGGGGAGCTTTCTTT
TRBV6-5,-,-,TRBJ1-1,CASSPGHGTEAFF,TGTGCCAGCAGCCCAGGGCATGGGACTGAAGCTTTCTTT
TRBV7-9,-,-,TRBJ2-6,CASSLVGRAGANVLTF,TGTGCCAGCAGCTTAGTCGGCAGGGCTGGGGCCAACGTCCTGACTTTC
TRBV30,-,-,TRBJ1-5,CAWSGENNQPQHF,TGTGCCTGGAGTGGAGAAAACAATCAGCCCCAGCATTTT
TRBV27,-,-,TRBJ1-2,CASSLGETYGYTF,TGTGCCAGCAGTTTAGGGGAGACCTATGGCTACACCTTC
TRBV2,-,few,TRBJ2-7,CASMDYRSYEQYF,TGTGCCAGCATGGACTACCGCTCCTACGAGCAGTACTTC
TRBV3-1/TRBV3-2,-,-,TRBJ2-3,CASSQNREDTQYF,TGTGCCAGCAGCCAAAACAGGGAGGATACGCAGTATTTT
TRBV19,-,once,TRBJ2-2,CASSEGVSGELFF,TGTGCCAGCTCCGAGGGTGTCTCCGGGGAGCTGTTTTTT
TRBV19,-,-,TRBJ2-7,CASSPRHRDKVSYEQYF,TGTGCCAGTAGTCCCCGTCACAGGGATAAGGTCTCCTACGAGCAGTACTTC
TRBV30,-,-,TRBJ2-4,CAWSGTLTVGKNIQYF,TGTGCCTGGAGTGGAACCCTCACGGTCGGCAAAAACATTCAGTACTTC
TRBV30,TRBD1,-,TRBJ2-7,CAWSARGRPLYF,TGTGCCTGGAGCGCAAGGGGGCGTCCCCTCTACTTC
TRBV5-1,-,-,TRBJ1-2,CASSLGTVRFSPSNYGYTF,TGCGCCAGCAGCTTGGGGACAGTTCGTTTTTCACCATCTAACTATGGCTACACCTTC
TRBV5-1,-,-,TRBJ2-7,CASSLAAGISYEQYF,TGCGCCAGCAGCTTGGCGGCAGGGATCTCCTACGAGCAGTACTTC
TRBV30,-,-,TRBJ1-6,CAWKKAGFWDNSPLHF,TGTGCCTGGAAGAAGGCAGGATTTTGGGATAATTCACCCCTCCACTTT
TRBV5-1,-,-,TRBJ2-5,CASSERKGDQETQYF,TGCGCCAGCTCTGAAAGGAAGGGAGACCAAGAGACCCAGTACTTC
TRBV6-5,-,-,TRBJ1-1,CASRPRGRDTEAFF,TGTGCCAGCAGGCCAAGAGGTCGGGACACTGAAGCTTTCTTT
TRBV10-2,-,-,TRBJ2-2,CASRNAGGLWTGELFF,TGCGCCAGCCGGAACGCCGGGGGTCTGTGGACCGGGGAGCTGTTTTTT
TRBV15,TRBD2,-,TRBJ2-4,CATSSRSGGLTKNIQYF,TGTGCCACCAGCAGCAGATCGGGGGGGCTGACCAAAAACATTCAGTACTTC
TRBV28,TRBD1,-,TRBJ1-2,CASSQDRGLGYTF,TGTGCCAGCAGCCAGGACAGGGGGCTGGGCTACACCTTC
TRBV6-5,TRBD1,once,TRBJ1-4,CASSYSWTGSEKLFF,TGTGCCAGCAGTTACTCTTGGACAGGGAGCGAAAAACTGTTTTTT
TRBV19,TRBD1,-,TRBJ2-4,CASKRDRDAKNIQYF,TGTGCCAGTAAGAGGGACAGGGACGCCAAAAACATTCAGTACTTC
TRBV19,TRBD1,-,TRBJ2-7,CASSSDMRQGVYEQYF,TGTGCCAGTAGTAGTGACATGCGGCAGGGGGTCTACGAGCAGTACTTC
TRBV12-3/TRBV12-4,-,-,TRBJ2-3,CASSLAADTQYF,TGTGCCAGCAGTTTAGCTGCGGATACGCAGTATTTT
TRBV6-1,-,-,TRBJ1-5,CASSEGFGLDQPQHF,TGTGCCAGCAGTGAAGGGTTCGGGTTAGATCAGCCCCAGCATTTT
TRBV13,-,-,TRBJ2-7,CASSLSKGDEQYF,TGTGCCAGCAGCTTAAGTAAGGGGGACGAGCAGTACTTC
TRBV10-3,-,-,TRBJ2-7,CAISDPDFLSPYEQYF,TGTGCCATCAGTGACCCGGACTTCCTATCCCCCTACGAGCAGTACTTC
TRBV7-9,TRBD1,-,TRBJ1-1,CASSLALQGGNTEAFF,TGTGCCAGCAGCTTAGCATTACAGGGGGGGAACACTGAAGCTTTCTTT
TRBV27,TRBD1,-,TRBJ1-6,CASSTWTGGSYNSPLHF,TGTGCCAGCAGTACGTGGACAGGGGGCTCCTATAATTCACCCCTCCACTTT